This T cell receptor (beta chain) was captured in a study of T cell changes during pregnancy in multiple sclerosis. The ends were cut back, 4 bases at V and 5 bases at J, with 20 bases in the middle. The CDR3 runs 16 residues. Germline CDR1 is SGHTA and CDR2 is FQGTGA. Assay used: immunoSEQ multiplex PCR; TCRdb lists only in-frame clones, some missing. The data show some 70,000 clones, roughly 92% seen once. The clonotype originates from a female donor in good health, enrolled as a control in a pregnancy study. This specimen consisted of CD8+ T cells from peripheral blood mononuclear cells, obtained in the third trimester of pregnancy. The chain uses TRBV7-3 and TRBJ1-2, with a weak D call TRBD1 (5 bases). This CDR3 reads CASSSEGFGRDYGYTF. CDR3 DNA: TGTGCCAGCAGCTCGGAAGGGTTTGGCAGGGATTATGGCTACACCTTC.